This T cell receptor beta chain was retrieved from a study of CD8 T cells in ankylosing spondylitis. Whole-study findings and limits: Characteristic of ankylosing spondylitis blood, it appeared, was a TCR beta motif comprising 7 to 9 highly homologous variants.

CDR3 length equals 14 residues. The V gene's germline CDR1 is MNHNS and CDR2 SASEGT. V gave up 1 base and J gave up 7 bases, with 11 bases separating them. With regard to this clonotype: Its matching antigen is unknown.

TCRdb re-called the 5' RACE reads through MiXCR, storing one row per CDR3 protein. The data contain around 480,000 distinct CDR3 sequences, about 15% of them seen just once; the ten biggest clones take up 1%. The rearrangement links TRBV6-1 to TRBJ1-5, with D possibly being TRBD1 (5 bases). The source is a male donor with ankylosing spondylitis. The sequenced material came from blood, either unsorted or a sorted T cell fraction (not recorded which). The CDR3 loop is CASSEVGGSQPQHF. CDR3 bases: TGTGCCAGCAGTGAAGTCGGGGGAAGCCAGCCCCAGCATTTT.